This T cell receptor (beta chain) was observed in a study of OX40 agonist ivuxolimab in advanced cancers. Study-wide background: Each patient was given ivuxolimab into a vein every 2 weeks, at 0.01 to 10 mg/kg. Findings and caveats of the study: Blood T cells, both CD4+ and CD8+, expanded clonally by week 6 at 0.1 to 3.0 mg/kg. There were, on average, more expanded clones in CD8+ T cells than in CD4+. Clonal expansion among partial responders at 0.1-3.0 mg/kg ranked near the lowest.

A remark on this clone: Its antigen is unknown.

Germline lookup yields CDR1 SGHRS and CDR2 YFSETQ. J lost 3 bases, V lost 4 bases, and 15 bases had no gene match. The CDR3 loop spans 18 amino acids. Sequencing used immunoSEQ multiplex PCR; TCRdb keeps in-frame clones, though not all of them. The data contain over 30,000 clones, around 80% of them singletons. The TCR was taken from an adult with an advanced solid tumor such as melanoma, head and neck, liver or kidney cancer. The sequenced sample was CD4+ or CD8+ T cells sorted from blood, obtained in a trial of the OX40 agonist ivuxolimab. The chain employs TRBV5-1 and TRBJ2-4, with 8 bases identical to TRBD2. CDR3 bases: TGCGCCAGCAGCCCCGCGGGGGGCGCGGGTTCGGGCAAAAACATTCAGTACTTC. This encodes CASSPAGGAGSGKNIQYF.